These 10 T cell receptor beta chains originate from one sample sequenced in a study of cytomegalovirus exposure and HLA in healthy donors. Primers for the PCR totalled 60 Vbeta and 13 Jbeta. Method: immunoSEQ multiplex PCR; TCRdb's copy keeps in-frame clones and lacks some. The table lists roughly 15,000 clones, less than 75% of them singletons. Material: PBMCs. These receptor sequences come from a woman aged 50 to 60 in good health and CMV-seropositive.

Details on this clone: Different DNA sequences within this sample yield the same CDR3. This chain uses TRBV20-1 with TRBJ2-5; D remains unclear. Germline CDR1 reads DFQATT; CDR2 reads SNEGSKA (reference sequence). This CDR3 spans 10 amino acids. The germline V and J ends were trimmed by 6 bases and 2 bases, with 4 bases remaining between them. The CDR3 spells CSAAQETQYF. CDR3 DNA sequence: TGCAGTGCGGCTCAAGAGACCCAGTACTTC.

The sample holds a few counts of this clone. V and J are TRBV4-1 and TRBJ1-5, with 9 positions matching TRBD1. This CDR3 is 15 amino acids long. CDR1 and CDR2 from the germline V gene are MGHRA and YSYEKL. Trimming took 0 bases from V and 7 from J; bases not matched to a gene: 4. In DNA form, the CDR3 reads TGCGCCAGCAGCCAAGAAGGGACAGGGAGACAGCCCCAGCATTTT. Protein: CASSQEGTGRQPQHF.

The chain combines TRBV7-8 with TRBJ1-1; weak D call: TRBD1 (5 bases). The germline V and J ends were trimmed by 1 base and 4 bases, with 13 bases remaining between them. Germline values: CDR1 SGHVS, CDR2 FQNEAQ. The CDR3 is 15 residues long. The CDR3 nucleotides read TGTGCCAGCAGCTTAGGGGGCGGGGAGGGCACTGAAGCTTTCTTT. It translates to CASSLGGGEGTEAFF.

V gene TRBV5-1 combines with J gene TRBJ1-1; D unclear. Germline values: CDR1 SGHRS, CDR2 YFSETQ. The CDR3 contains 14 residues. The V end was cut by 0 bases, the J end by 0 bases, with 6 bases between. In DNA form, the CDR3 reads TGCGCCAGCAGCTTGGCCAGTATGAACACTGAAGCTTTCTTT. It yields the protein CASSLASMNTEAFF.

This chain connects TRBV10-3 to TRBJ2-6; 8 nucleotides line up with TRBD1. Germline V gene lookup returns CDR1 ENHRY and CDR2 SYGVKD. The CDR3 is made up of 15 amino acids. The V segment lost 8 bases and the J segment 5 bases; nucleotides outside the gene matches: 8. The chain's CDR3 is CAISGGQVRANVLTF. DNA for the CDR3: TGTGCCATCTCTGGGGGACAGGTCCGGGCCAACGTCCTGACTTTC.

The rearrangement links TRBV27 to TRBJ1-2; possibly TRBD1 for D (6 bases). This CDR3 has 13 residues. Germline assignment: CDR1 MNHEY and CDR2 SMNVEV (reference sequence). V was shortened by 3 bases and J by 6 bases, with 11 bases between the two germline ends. CDR3 DNA: TGTGCCAGCAGTTTCAGGGGTCCCAATGGCTACACCTTC. Amino acid sequence: CASSFRGPNGYTF.

V usage is TRBV6-6 and J usage is TRBJ1-1, with D uncertain. This CDR3 comprises 12 residues. Germline CDR1 and CDR2: MNHNY and SVGAGI (reference sequence). V was trimmed by 5 bases and J by 8 bases, leaving 12 bases between them. CDR3 region: CASSPNAWEAFF. CDR3 nucleotides: TGTGCCAGCAGTCCTAACGCTTGGGAAGCTTTCTTT.

The chain employs TRBV7-2 and TRBJ1-4; D unclear. The CDR3 covers 16 residues. Trimming shortened V by 0 bases and J by 5 bases, and 13 bases separated the two germline ends. Germline V gene lookup returns CDR1 SGHTA and CDR2 FQGNSA. CDR3 nucleotides: TGTGCCAGCAGCTTAGCCCCTTCTAGGAGAAATGAAAAACTGTTTTTT. This sequence encodes CASSLAPSRRNEKLFF.

The sample holds one count of this clone. J is TRBJ1-5 and V is TRBV28; D perhaps matches TRBD1 (5 bases). CDR3 length: 11 residues. CDR1 MDHEN and CDR2 SYDVKM come from the germline V gene. V lost 11 bases and J 6 bases, leaving 11 bases between the germline ends. In DNA form, the CDR3 reads TGTGCCTGCGGGGGGACTCAGCCCCAGCATTTT. Encoded protein: CACGGTQPQHF. Filled out from reference TRBV28 and TRBJ1-5, the complete variable domain reads DVKVTQSSRYLVKRTGEKVFLECVQDMDHENMFWYRQDPGLGLRLIYFSYDVKMKEKGDIPEGYSVSREKKERFSLILESASTNQTSMYLCACGGTQPQHFGDGTRLSIL.

This chain links TRBV2 with TRBJ2-5; 9 bases align to TRBD1. V shed 3 bases, J shed 4 bases, and the junction held 6 bases outside the gene matches. The CDR3 runs to 15 residues. Germline assignment: CDR1 SNHLY and CDR2 FYNNEI. The chain's CDR3 is CASSDTGTGLETQYF. The CDR3 region has the DNA TGTGCCAGCAGTGACACCGGGACAGGGTTAGAGACCCAGTACTTC.